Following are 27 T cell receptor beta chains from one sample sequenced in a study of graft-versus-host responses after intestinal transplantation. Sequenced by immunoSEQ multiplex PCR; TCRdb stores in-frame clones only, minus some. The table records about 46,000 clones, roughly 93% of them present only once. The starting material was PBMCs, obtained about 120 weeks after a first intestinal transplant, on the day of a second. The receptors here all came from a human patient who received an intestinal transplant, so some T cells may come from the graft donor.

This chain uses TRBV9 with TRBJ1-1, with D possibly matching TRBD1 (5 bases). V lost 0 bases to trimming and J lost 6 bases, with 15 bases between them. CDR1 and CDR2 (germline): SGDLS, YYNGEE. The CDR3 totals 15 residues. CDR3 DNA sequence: TGTGCCAGCAGCGTAGGCTACATTGGGGGTCCTGAAGCTTTCTTT. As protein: CASSVGYIGGPEAFF. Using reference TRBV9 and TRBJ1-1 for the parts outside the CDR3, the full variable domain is DSGVTQTPKHLITATGQRVTLRCSPRSGDLSVYWYQQSLDQGLQFLIQYYNGEERAKGNILERFSAQQFPDLHSELNLSSLELGDSALYFCASSVGYIGGPEAFFGQGTRLTVV.

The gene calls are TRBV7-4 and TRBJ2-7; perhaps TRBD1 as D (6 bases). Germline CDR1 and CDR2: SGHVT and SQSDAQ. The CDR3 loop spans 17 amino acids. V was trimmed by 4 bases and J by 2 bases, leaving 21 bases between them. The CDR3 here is CASSYTYRARIPYEQYF. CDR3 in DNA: TGTGCCAGCAGCTACACGTACAGGGCTAGAATCCCCTACGAGCAGTACTTC.

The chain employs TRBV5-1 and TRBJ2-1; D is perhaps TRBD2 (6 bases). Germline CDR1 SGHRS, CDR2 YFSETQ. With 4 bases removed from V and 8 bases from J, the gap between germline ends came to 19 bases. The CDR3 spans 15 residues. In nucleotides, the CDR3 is TGCGCCAGCAGCCCGATCGGGAGTATGTGGGATGAGCAGTTCTTC. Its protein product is CASSPIGSMWDEQFF.

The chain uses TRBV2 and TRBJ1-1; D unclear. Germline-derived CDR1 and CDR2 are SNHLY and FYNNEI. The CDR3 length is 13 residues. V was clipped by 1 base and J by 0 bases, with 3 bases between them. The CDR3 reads CASSEVLNTEAFF. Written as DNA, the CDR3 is TGTGCCAGCAGTGAAGTTTTGAACACTGAAGCTTTCTTT.

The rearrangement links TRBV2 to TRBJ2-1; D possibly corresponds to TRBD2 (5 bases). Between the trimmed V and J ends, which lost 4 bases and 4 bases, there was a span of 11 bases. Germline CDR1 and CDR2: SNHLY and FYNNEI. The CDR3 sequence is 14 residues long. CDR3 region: CASSVGGRYNEQFF. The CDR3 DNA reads TGTGCCAGCAGTGTAGGAGGTCGGTACAATGAGCAGTTCTTC.

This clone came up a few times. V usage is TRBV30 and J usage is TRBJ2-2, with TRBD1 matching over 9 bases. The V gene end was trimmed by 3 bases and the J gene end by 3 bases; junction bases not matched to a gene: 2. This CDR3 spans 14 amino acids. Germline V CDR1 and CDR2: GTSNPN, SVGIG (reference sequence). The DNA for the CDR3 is TGTGCCTGGAGGAGGACAGGGGACACCGGGGAGCTGTTTTTT. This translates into CAWRRTGDTGELFF.

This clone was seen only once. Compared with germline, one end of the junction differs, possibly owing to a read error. CDR3 region: CASSSLAGDSNEQYF. CDR3 in DNA: TGTGCCAGCAGTTCCCTAGCGGGAGACTCCAACGAGCAGTACTTC. The genes are TRBV6-5 and TRBJ2-7; 10 nucleotides agree with TRBD2. The CDR3 is 15 residues long. The germline CDR1 and CDR2 sequences are MNHEY and SVGAGI.

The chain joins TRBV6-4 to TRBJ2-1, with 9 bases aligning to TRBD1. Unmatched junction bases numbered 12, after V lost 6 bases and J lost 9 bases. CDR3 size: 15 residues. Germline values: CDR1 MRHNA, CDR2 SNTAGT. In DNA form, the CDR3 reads TGTGCCAGCAGCCCTGGCGGGACAGGGTCGCGTGAGCAGTTCTTC. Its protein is CASSPGGTGSREQFF.

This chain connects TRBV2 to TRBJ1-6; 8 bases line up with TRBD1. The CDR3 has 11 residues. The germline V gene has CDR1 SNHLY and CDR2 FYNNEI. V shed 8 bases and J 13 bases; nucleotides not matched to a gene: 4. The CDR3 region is CASGQGLPLHF. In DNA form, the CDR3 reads TGTGCCAGCGGACAGGGATTGCCCCTCCACTTT.

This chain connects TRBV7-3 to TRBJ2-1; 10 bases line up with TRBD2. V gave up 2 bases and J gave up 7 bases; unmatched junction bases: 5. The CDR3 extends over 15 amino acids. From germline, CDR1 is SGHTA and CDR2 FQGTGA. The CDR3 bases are TGTGCCAGCAGCTTACGAGCGGGAGGGCCAAATGAGCAGTTCTTC. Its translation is CASSLRAGGPNEQFF.

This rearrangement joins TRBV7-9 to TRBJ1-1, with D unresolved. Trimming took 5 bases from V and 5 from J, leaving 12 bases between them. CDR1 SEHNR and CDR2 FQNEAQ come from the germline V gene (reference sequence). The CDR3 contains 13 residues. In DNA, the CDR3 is TGTGCCAGCAGCACCTCCCCGGGAACTGAAGCTTTCTTT. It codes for CASSTSPGTEAFF.

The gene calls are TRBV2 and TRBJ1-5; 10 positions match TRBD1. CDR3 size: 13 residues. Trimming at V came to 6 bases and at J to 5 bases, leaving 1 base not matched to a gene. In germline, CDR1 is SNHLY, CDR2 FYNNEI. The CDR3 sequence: CASSGTGDQPQHF. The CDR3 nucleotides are TGTGCCAGCAGCGGGACAGGGGATCAGCCCCAGCATTTT.

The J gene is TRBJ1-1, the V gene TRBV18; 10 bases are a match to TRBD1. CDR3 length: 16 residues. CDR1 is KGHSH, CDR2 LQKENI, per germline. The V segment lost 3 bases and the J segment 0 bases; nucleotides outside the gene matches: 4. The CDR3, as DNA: TGTGCCAGCTCACCGGGACAGGGGATGATGAACACTGAAGCTTTCTTT. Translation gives CASSPGQGMMNTEAFF.

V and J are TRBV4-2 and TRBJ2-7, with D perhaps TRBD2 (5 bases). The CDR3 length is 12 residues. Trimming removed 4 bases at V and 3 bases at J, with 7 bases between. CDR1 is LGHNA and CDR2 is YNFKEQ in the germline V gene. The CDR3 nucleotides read TGTGCCAGCAGCCTCGAGGGCTACGAGCAGTACTTC. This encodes CASSLEGYEQYF.

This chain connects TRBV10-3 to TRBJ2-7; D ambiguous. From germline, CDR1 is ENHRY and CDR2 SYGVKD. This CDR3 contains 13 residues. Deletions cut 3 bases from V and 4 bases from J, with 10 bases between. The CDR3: CAISDQTLYEQYF. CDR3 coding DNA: TGTGCCATCAGTGACCAGACCTTGTACGAGCAGTACTTC.

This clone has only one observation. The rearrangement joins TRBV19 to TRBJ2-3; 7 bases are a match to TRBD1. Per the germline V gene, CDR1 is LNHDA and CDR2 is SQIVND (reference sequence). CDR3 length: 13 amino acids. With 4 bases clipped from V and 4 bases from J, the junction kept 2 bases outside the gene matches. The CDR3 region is CASSTGGPDTQYF. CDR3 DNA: TGTGCCAGTAGTACAGGGGGACCAGATACGCAGTATTTT.

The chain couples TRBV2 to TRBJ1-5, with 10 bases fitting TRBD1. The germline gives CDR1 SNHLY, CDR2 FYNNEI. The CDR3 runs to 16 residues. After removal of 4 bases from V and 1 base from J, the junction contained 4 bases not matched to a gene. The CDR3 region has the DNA TGTGCCAGCAGTGCGGGACAGGGGTTGAGCAATCAGCCCCAGCATTTT. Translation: CASSAGQGLSNQPQHF.

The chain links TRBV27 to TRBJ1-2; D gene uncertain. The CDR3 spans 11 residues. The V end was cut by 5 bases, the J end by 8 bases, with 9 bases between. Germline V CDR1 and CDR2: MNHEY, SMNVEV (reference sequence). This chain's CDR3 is CASSPIMGYTF. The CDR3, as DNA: TGTGCCAGCAGTCCCATAATGGGCTACACCTTC.

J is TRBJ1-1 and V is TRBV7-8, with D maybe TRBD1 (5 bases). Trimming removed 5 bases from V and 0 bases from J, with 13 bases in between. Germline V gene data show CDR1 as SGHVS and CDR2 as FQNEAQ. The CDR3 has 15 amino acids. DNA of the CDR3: TGTGCCAGCAGCACCAGACAGAAGTTGAACACTGAAGCTTTCTTT. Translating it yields CASSTRQKLNTEAFF.

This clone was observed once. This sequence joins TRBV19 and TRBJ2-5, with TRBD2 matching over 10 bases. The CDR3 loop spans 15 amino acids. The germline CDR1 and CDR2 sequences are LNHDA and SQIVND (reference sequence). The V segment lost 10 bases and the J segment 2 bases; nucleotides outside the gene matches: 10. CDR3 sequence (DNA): TGTGCCACCTCCGGTAGCGGGGGGTATCAAGAGACCCAGTACTTC. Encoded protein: CATSGSGGYQETQYF.

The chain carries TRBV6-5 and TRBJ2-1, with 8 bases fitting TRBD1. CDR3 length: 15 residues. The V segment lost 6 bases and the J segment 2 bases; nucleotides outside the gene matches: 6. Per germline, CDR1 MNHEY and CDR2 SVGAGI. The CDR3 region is CASRRDRGTYNEQFF. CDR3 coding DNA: TGTGCCAGCAGAAGAGACAGGGGCACCTACAATGAGCAGTTCTTC.

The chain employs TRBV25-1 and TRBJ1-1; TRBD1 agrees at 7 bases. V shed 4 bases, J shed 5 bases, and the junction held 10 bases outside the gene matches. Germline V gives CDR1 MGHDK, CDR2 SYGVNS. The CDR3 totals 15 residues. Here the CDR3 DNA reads TGTGCCAGCAGTGGCCGATTTGACAGGGCTACTGAAGCTTTCTTT. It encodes CASSGRFDRATEAFF.

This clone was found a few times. CDR3 sequence: CASRDRGGREKLFF. CDR3 DNA: TGTGCCAGCAGGGACAGGGGTGGTAGAGAAAAACTGTTTTTT. The chain employs TRBV2 and TRBJ1-4; 9 bases fit TRBD1. This CDR3 contains 14 residues. Germline V gene sequence: CDR1 SNHLY, CDR2 FYNNEI. J gave up 8 bases and V 6 bases, and 7 bases lay outside the gene matches.

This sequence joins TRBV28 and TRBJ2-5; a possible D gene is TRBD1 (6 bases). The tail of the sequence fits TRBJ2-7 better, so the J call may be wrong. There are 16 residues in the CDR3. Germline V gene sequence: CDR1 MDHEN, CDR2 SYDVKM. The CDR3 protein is CASRGAGADSSYEQYF. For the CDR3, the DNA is TGTGCCAGCAGGGGGGCAGGGGCCGACTCGTCCTACGAGCAGTACTTC.

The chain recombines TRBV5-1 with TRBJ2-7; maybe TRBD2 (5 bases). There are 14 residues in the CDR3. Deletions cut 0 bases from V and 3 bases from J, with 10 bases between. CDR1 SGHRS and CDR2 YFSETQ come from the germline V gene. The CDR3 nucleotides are TGCGCCAGCAGCTTGGGGACTGTTGACTACGAGCAGTACTTC. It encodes CASSLGTVDYEQYF.

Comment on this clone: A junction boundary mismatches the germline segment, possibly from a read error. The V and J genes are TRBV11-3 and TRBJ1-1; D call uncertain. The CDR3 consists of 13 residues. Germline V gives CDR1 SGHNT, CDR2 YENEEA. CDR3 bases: TGTGCCAGCAGCCGAGGGCCGAACTCTGAAGCTTTCTTT. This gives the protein CASSRGPNSEAFF.

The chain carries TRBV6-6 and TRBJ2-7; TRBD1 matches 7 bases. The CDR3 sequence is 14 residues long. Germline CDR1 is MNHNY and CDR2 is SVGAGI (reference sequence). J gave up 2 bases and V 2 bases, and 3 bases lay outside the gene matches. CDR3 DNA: TGTGCCAGCAGTTACAGGGGGCAGGCCTACGAGCAGTACTTC. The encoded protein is CASSYRGQAYEQYF.